This TCR beta chain comes out of a study of CD8 T cells in Susac syndrome. General observations from the study: The number of individuals included in the study's TCR sequencing and HLA analysis was acknowledged as relatively small.

Concerning this clonotype itself: Its target is not known.

An input of roughly 0.5 to 1 ug of RNA was subjected to reverse transcription using random hexamers. TCRdb re-called the immunoSEQ multiplex PCR reads with MiXCR, one entry per CDR3 protein. The repertoire holds hundreds of thousands of distinct CDR3 sequences, with about nine tenths as singletons. Sequencing of TCR beta drew on CD8+ and CD4+ T cells from blood. The CD8+ and CD4+ T cells were negatively isolated, with the TEMRA cells enriched by FACS. Germline CDR1 is LGHDT and CDR2 is YNNKEL (reference sequence). There are 15 residues in the CDR3. The germline V and J ends were trimmed by 1 base and 5 bases, with 15 bases remaining between them.

The receptor's source is a human donor with multiple sclerosis. The source material was CD8+ T cells from PBMCs. V gene TRBV3-1 combines with J gene TRBJ2-7; D unclear. The CDR3 reads CASSQVVVKVDEQYF. The CDR3, as DNA: TGTGCCAGCAGCCAAGTCGTCGTTAAGGTTGACGAGCAGTACTTC.